A single T cell receptor (beta chain) is shown here with its context. The germline CDR1 and CDR2 sequences are LGHDT and YNNKEL (reference sequence). The CDR3 has 13 residues. V lost 6 bases and J 1 base, leaving 9 bases between the germline ends. This sample is drawn from a study of blood T cell repertoires in COVID-19. Using immunoSEQ multiplex PCR, the repertoire was profiled, and TCRdb retains in-frame clones only, with some absent. The sample has tens of thousands of clones, 70% to 90% seen once; the top ten hold under 1.5%. The V and J genes are TRBV3-1 (or the pseudogene TRBV3-2) and TRBJ1-1; possible D gene TRBD1, 5 bases. The sequence was collected from a human donor in a cohort sampled during active COVID-19. Sequenced sample: peripheral blood. As DNA, the CDR3 is TGTGCCAGCAGGTCAGGGCAGAACACTGAAGCTTTCTTT. Amino acids: CASRSGQNTEAFF.